This T cell receptor (beta chain) was retrieved from a study of blood T cell repertoires in COVID-19. Repertoires were generated with immunoSEQ multiplex PCR, while TCRdb's copy carries only in-frame clones and drops some. The sample lists about 200,000 clones; around three quarters were seen once. The V gene's germline CDR1 is LGHNA and CDR2 YSLEER. Losses at the gene ends were 4 bases for V and 5 bases for J; bases not matched to a gene: 7. CDR3 length: 16 residues. This clone was counted only a few times. The sequenced sample was PBMCs or T cells enriched from blood (not recorded which). This rearrangement joins TRBV4-3 to TRBJ2-3; TRBD2 matches at 12 bases. The TCR sequence derives from a woman aged 45 to 65 with acute COVID-19. The CDR3 region has the DNA TGCGCCAGCAGCCCTTCTAGCGGGGGGGCCGGAGATACGCAGTATTTT. Protein product: CASSPSSGGAGDTQYF.